This T cell receptor (beta chain) was retrieved from a study of OX40 agonist ivuxolimab in advanced cancers. Looking at the study overall: Three patients, one with hepatocellular carcinoma and two with cutaneous melanoma, achieved partial responses. The study, taken as a whole, reports: Patients with a partial response at 0.1-3.0 mg/kg had among the lowest clonal expansion. Clonal expansion by week 6 occurred in CD4+ and CD8+ blood T cells (at 0.1 to 3.0 mg/kg).

A remark on this clone: Its antigen is still unknown.

Sequencing used immunoSEQ multiplex PCR; TCRdb keeps in-frame clones, though not all of them. The table includes tens of thousands of clones, over 75% detected once. Germline CDR1 is SGHAT and CDR2 is FQNNGV. Trimming pared 5 bases from V and 0 bases from J, leaving 7 bases between. The CDR3 has 13 amino acids. Specimen: CD4+ or CD8+ T cells sorted from blood, collected in a trial of the OX40 agonist ivuxolimab. V gene TRBV11-2 combines with J gene TRBJ1-1; D is undetermined. The clonotype was recovered from an adult with an advanced solid tumor such as melanoma, head and neck, liver or kidney cancer. CDR3 bases: TGTGCCAGCAGCCGCGGGGTGAACACTGAAGCTTTCTTT. It yields the protein CASSRGVNTEAFF.